This T cell receptor (beta chain) originates from a study of T cell changes during pregnancy in multiple sclerosis (dated by TCRdb to between 2018 and 2021). A note on the overall study: Changes in the T cell repertoire over the course of pregnancy were examined in this study in women with multiple sclerosis.

The junction shows trimming of 4 bases on V and 0 bases on J, and the gene matches do not reach 7 bases of it. Reading from cysteine to phenylalanine, the CDR3 counts 16 amino acids. Of the read, only the CDR3 DNA is kept; its 48 bases are in frame from base 1. Reading the germline V gene (reference sequence) gives CDR1 MNHEY and CDR2 SMNVEV. Library construction relied on the immunoSEQ multiplex PCR assay. This is the immuneACCESS table as TCRdb keeps it, with only in-frame sequences that have V and J called. A part of the clones is gone; compared with another copy, unresolved V genes explain less than half, and the rest is unexplained. Within this sample are 60,000 to 70,000 clones, with approximately 89% of them counted one time only. Almost 1.5% of the sample is in the top ten clones. As to this clone: The specificity of this receptor is unknown. No much larger clonotype is one base removed from it; base qualities were not supplied.

The receptor was derived from a female donor with multiple sclerosis, enrolled in a pregnancy study. The chain uses TRBV27 and TRBJ2-7, with 9 bases matching TRBD1. This specimen was peripheral blood, taken in the second trimester of pregnancy. CDR3 loop: CASSYKQQGASYEQYF. Read as DNA, the sequence is TGTGCCAGCAGTTATAAACAACAGGGGGCCTCCTACGAGCAGTACTTC.